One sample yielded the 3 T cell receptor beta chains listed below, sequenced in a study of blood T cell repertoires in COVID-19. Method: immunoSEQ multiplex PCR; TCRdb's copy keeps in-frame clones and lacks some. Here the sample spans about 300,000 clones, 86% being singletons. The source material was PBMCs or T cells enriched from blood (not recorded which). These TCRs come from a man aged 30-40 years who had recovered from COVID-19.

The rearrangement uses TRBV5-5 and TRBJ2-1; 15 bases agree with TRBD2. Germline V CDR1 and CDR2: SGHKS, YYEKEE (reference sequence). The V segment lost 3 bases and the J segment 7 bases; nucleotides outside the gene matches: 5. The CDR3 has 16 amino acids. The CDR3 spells CASSSTGTSGRNEQFF. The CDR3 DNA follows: TGTGCCAGCAGCTCCACCGGGACTAGCGGGAGGAATGAGCAGTTCTTC.

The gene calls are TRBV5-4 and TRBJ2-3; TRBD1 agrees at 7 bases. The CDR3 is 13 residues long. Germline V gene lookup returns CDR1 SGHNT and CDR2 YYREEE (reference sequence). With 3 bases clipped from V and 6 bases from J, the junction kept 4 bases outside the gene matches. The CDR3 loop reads CASSSDRADTQYF. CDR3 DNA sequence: TGTGCCAGCAGCTCTGACAGGGCGGATACGCAGTATTTT.

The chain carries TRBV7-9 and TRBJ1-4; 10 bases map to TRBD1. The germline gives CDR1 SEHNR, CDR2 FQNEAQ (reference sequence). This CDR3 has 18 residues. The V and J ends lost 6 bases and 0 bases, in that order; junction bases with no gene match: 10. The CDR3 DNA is TGTGCCAGCAGGCGATGGACAGGGGGGATAGCAACTAATGAAAAACTGTTTTTT. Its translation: CASRRWTGGIATNEKLFF.